This T cell receptor (beta chain) was found in a study of cytomegalovirus exposure and HLA in healthy donors. About the research overall: It was reported in a later analysis that the 90 to 150 validation repertoires used the same platform as the 550 to 850 first-cohort repertoires. Whole-study results and caveats: The study listed approximately 170 cytomegalovirus-associated TCR beta chains. In vitro testing confirmed a few CMV-associated chains as specific for CMV antigens.

The method was immunoSEQ multiplex PCR; TCRdb's version includes in-frame clones alone and lacks a portion of them. This table has 65,000 to 70,000 clones, about nine tenths appearing once. Comments on this clone: What it recognizes is unknown.

Trimming took 6 bases from V and 5 from J, leaving 19 bases between them. The CDR3 has 15 residues. Germline loops: CDR1 MNHNY, CDR2 SVGAGI (reference sequence). This receptor was taken from a man younger than 35 in good health and CMV-seronegative. The sample consisted of PBMCs. The V gene is TRBV6-6, the J gene TRBJ2-5; D possibly corresponds to TRBD2 (7 bases). CDR3 region: CASRIPGDGGETQYF. DNA of the CDR3: TGTGCCAGCAGAATCCCAGGGGACGGGGGGGAGACCCAGTACTTC.